A selection of T cell receptor beta chains follows, all from one sample in a study of human T cells and chemical hapten exposure. TCRdb ran MiXCR on the RACE reads and lists one entry per CDR3 protein. Of some 400,000 distinct CDR3 sequences listed, 5.1% were seen once; the top ten hold 2% to 3%. Sample: whole blood, taken in connection with sensitization to the hapten diphenylcyclopropenone (DPC). All receptors derive from a woman in her 50s with alopecia areata. Some clones in this sample may be carry-over from other donors' samples. Each CDR3 is given with its conserved first and last residue. The D gene is left open where the match is weak. Rows give clone size only sometimes, using once, few, many, or a class for an expanded clone.

cdr3_aa	cdr3_nt	d_call	v_call	clone_size	j_call
CASSSVTPGTEAFF	TGTGCCAGCAGCTCCGTTACCCCGGGGACTGAAGCTTTCTTT	NA	TRBV5-5	NA	TRBJ1-1
CASSSSGGRGGTQYF	TGTGCCAGCAGTTCCAGCGGGGGACGAGGGGGGACCCAGTACTTC	TRBD2	TRBV12-3/TRBV12-4	few	TRBJ2-5
CASVFGGSAKNIQYF	TGTGCCAGCGTTTTTGGTGGGAGCGCTAAAAACATTCAGTACTTC	NA	TRBV6-2/TRBV6-3	few	TRBJ2-4
CASSQNIQGEAFF	TGTGCCAGCAGCCAAAATATACAAGGTGAAGCTTTCTTT	NA	TRBV3-1	many	TRBJ1-1
CASSLRGIETQYF	TGTGCCAGCAGTTTAAGAGGGATAGAGACCCAGTACTTC	NA	TRBV28	few	TRBJ2-5
CASSDLARQPQHF	TGTGCCAGTAGTGATTTGGCGCGTCAGCCCCAGCATTTT	NA	TRBV19	few	TRBJ1-5
CASSPWTSGRLVRNEQFF	TGTGCCAGCAGTCCCTGGACTAGCGGGAGGCTGGTTAGGAATGAGCAGTTCTTC	TRBD2	TRBV12-3/TRBV12-4	many	TRBJ2-1
CATSDAGGRYQETQYF	TGTGCCACCAGTGATGCAGGGGGCAGGTACCAAGAGACCCAGTACTTC	TRBD1	TRBV24-1	many	TRBJ2-5
CASSYDRYSNQPQHF	TGTGCCAGCAGTTATGACAGATATAGCAATCAGCCCCAGCATTTT	NA	TRBV6-5	many	TRBJ1-5
CATSDPRQVNQPQHF	TGTGCCACCAGTGACCCCAGACAGGTTAATCAGCCCCAGCATTTT	NA	TRBV24-1	NA	TRBJ1-5
CASSLPTSGSATEQFF	TGTGCCAGCAGCTTACCCACTAGCGGGAGCGCGACTGAGCAGTTCTTC	TRBD2	TRBV11-2	many	TRBJ2-1
CASSSYTILTDTQYF	TGCGCCAGCAGCTCCTATACTATACTCACAGATACGCAGTATTTT	NA	TRBV5-1	NA	TRBJ2-3
CASSWDSYYGYTF	TGTGCCAGCAGCTGGGACAGCTATTATGGCTACACCTTC	TRBD1	TRBV7-2	few	TRBJ1-2
CASSRGGQGGYGYTF	TGTGCCAGCAGTAGAGGCGGACAGGGAGGCTATGGCTACACCTTC	TRBD1	TRBV12-3/TRBV12-4	many	TRBJ1-2
CASSFLLAGEQYF	TGTGCCAGCAGTTTCCTATTAGCCGGCGAGCAGTACTTC	NA	TRBV12-3/TRBV12-4	NA	TRBJ2-7
CASSQEAELTGELFF	TGTGCCAGCAGCCAAGAAGCGGAGCTCACCGGGGAGCTGTTTTTT	NA	TRBV4-2	many	TRBJ2-2
CSARDTREGPKLYEQYF	TGCAGTGCTAGAGATACCCGGGAGGGCCCGAAACTTTACGAGCAGTACTTC	TRBD2	TRBV20-1	many	TRBJ2-7
CASSSGFDTEAFF	TGTGCCAGCAGTTCTGGGTTTGACACTGAAGCTTTCTTT	NA	TRBV6-5	many	TRBJ1-1
CASSPGILADTQYF	TGTGCCAGCAGCCCAGGGATCTTGGCAGATACGCAGTATTTT	NA	TRBV6-5	few	TRBJ2-3
CASSAGTLYNEQFF	TGTGCCAGCAGCGCCGGGACACTTTACAATGAGCAGTTCTTC	NA	TRBV3-1	many	TRBJ2-1
CSVAGGADEAFF	TGCAGCGTTGCAGGGGGCGCGGATGAAGCTTTCTTT	TRBD1	TRBV29-1	many	TRBJ1-1
CASSSGLAGEETQYF	TGTGCCAGCAGCTCGGGACTAGCGGGAGAAGAGACCCAGTACTTC	TRBD2	TRBV7-9	many	TRBJ2-5